These T cell receptor beta chains were read from a single sample in a study of metastatic and nonmetastatic thyroid tumors. TCRdb reassembled clones from the PCR reads with MiXCR. The profile shows tens of thousands of clones, about half of them singletons. Sequencing was carried out using tumor tissue. All receptors come from a male donor with papillary thyroid cancer or a benign thyroid nodule (not recorded which). Some clones in this sample may be carry-over from other donors' samples. The CDR3 runs from the conserved cysteine through the conserved F or W. The order of the fields is J gene, clone size, D gene, CDR3 length, V gene, CDR3 protein, CDR3 DNA. A D gene is named only where the DNA matches it firmly. For some rows the clone size is stated as once, few or many, or as a class when expanded; others skip it.

J: TRBJ2-7; size: .; D: TRBD2; length: 14; V: TRBV11-2; CDR3: CASSFTGGPSEQYF; DNA: TGTGCCAGCAGCTTTACGGGAGGGCCTTCCGAGCAGTACTTC
J: TRBJ2-5; size: .; D: TRBD2; length: 15; V: TRBV6-5; CDR3: CASSYSPASGETQYF; DNA: TGTGCCAGCAGTTACTCCCCCGCTAGCGGGGAGACCCAGTACTTC
J: TRBJ1-1; size: few; D: .; length: 13; V: TRBV27; CDR3: CASSFTGNTEAFF; DNA: TGTGCCAGCAGTTTTACAGGGAACACTGAAGCTTTCTTT
J: TRBJ1-3; size: .; D: .; length: 15; V: TRBV7-7; CDR3: CASSLGDRPGNTIYF; DNA: TGTGCTAGCAGCTTAGGCGACAGGCCCGGAAACACCATATATTTT
J: TRBJ2-1; size: few; D: TRBD1; length: 15; V: TRBV18; CDR3: CASSPPSRTGDEQFF; DNA: TGTGCCAGCTCACCACCGTCAAGGACAGGGGATGAGCAGTTCTTC
J: TRBJ2-5; size: .; D: TRBD1; length: 17; V: TRBV6-4; CDR3: CASSYSVPTGFQETQYF; DNA: TGTGCCAGCAGTTACTCCGTCCCGACAGGGTTCCAAGAGACCCAGTACTTC
J: TRBJ1-5; size: .; D: TRBD1; length: 15; V: TRBV4-3; CDR3: CASSPTGSSNQPQHF; DNA: TGCGCCAGCAGCCCGACAGGGTCTAGCAATCAGCCCCAGCATTTT
J: TRBJ2-1; size: .; D: TRBD2; length: 14; V: TRBV5-1; CDR3: CASSLGLAGAEQFF; DNA: TGCGCCAGCAGCTTGGGACTAGCGGGAGCTGAGCAGTTCTTC
J: TRBJ2-7; size: few; D: .; length: 15; V: TRBV19; CDR3: CASSISSAPGYEQYF; DNA: TGTGCCAGTAGTATCTCCTCGGCGCCGGGGTACGAGCAGTACTTC
J: TRBJ1-1; size: few; D: .; length: 14; V: TRBV20-1; CDR3: CSARDHGTSYEAFF; DNA: TGCAGTGCTAGAGATCATGGGACCTCCTACGAGGCTTTCTTT
J: TRBJ2-2; size: .; D: TRBD2; length: 18; V: TRBV6-5; CDR3: CASSYSSRAGGRSGELFF; DNA: TGTGCCAGCAGTTACTCGAGTCGAGCGGGGGGGCGGAGCGGGGAGCTGTTTTTT
J: TRBJ2-3; size: .; D: .; length: 15; V: TRBV20-1; CDR3: CSARLGGGGTDTQYF; DNA: TGCAGTGCGCGGTTAGGGGGAGGCGGCACAGATACGCAGTATTTT
J: TRBJ2-2; size: .; D: .; length: 16; V: TRBV10-1; CDR3: CASSEKGDPGTGELFF; DNA: TGCGCCAGCAGTGAGAAGGGGGACCCCGGCACCGGGGAGCTGTTTTTT
J: TRBJ2-1; size: .; D: .; length: 14; V: TRBV13; CDR3: CASSNRDQYNEQFF; DNA: TGTGCCAGCAGCAACAGGGACCAGTACAATGAGCAGTTCTTC
J: TRBJ2-7; size: .; D: .; length: 14; V: TRBV20-1; CDR3: CSALRGRANYEQYF; DNA: TGCAGTGCTCTTAGGGGGAGGGCGAACTACGAGCAGTACTTC
J: TRBJ2-7; size: .; D: .; length: 14; V: TRBV7-3; CDR3: CASSLSAGVGEQYF; DNA: TGTGCCAGCAGCTTATCGGCAGGGGTGGGCGAGCAGTACTTC
J: TRBJ1-2; size: .; D: .; length: 10; V: TRBV30; CDR3: CAWMGVGYTF; DNA: TGTGCCTGGATGGGGGTTGGCTACACCTTC
J: TRBJ1-3; size: few; D: .; length: 16; V: TRBV6-1; CDR3: CASSEVAGSNGNTIYF; DNA: TGTGCCAGCAGTGAAGTTGCAGGGTCGAACGGAAACACCATATATTTT
J: TRBJ2-7; size: .; D: .; length: 14; V: TRBV4-1; CDR3: CASSQDGGAYEQYF; DNA: TGCGCCAGCAGCCAAGACGGCGGAGCCTACGAGCAGTACTTC
J: TRBJ1-6; size: .; D: .; length: 15; V: TRBV6-4; CDR3: CASSDSGENNSPLHF; DNA: TGTGCCAGCAGTGACTCAGGGGAAAATAATTCACCCCTCCACTTT
J: TRBJ2-7; size: .; D: TRBD1; length: 15; V: TRBV11-1; CDR3: CASSTRQGATYEQYF; DNA: TGTGCCAGCAGCACAAGACAGGGCGCTACCTACGAGCAGTACTTC
J: TRBJ1-1; size: .; D: .; length: 12; V: TRBV11-2; CDR3: CASSFDTYHAFF; DNA: TGTGCCAGCAGCTTTGACACCTATCATGCTTTCTTT
J: TRBJ1-1; size: .; D: .; length: 15; V: TRBV11-2; CDR3: CASSPGVGWNTEAFF; DNA: TGTGCCAGCAGCCCAGGGGTCGGGTGGAACACTGAAGCTTTCTTT
J: TRBJ1-1; size: .; D: TRBD1; length: 15; V: TRBV11-2; CDR3: CASSRGRGLGTEAFF; DNA: TGTGCCAGCAGTCGGGGGAGGGGGCTAGGCACTGAAGCTTTCTTT
J: TRBJ1-4; size: few; D: .; length: 13; V: TRBV19; CDR3: CASSTFRKEKLFF; DNA: TGTGCCAGTAGTACATTTCGGAAAGAAAAACTGTTTTTT
J: TRBJ2-7; size: few; D: TRBD1; length: 16; V: TRBV5-1; CDR3: CASSLGHRDSSYEQYF; DNA: TGCGCCAGCAGCTTGGGACACCGGGACAGCTCCTACGAGCAGTACTTC
J: TRBJ2-7; size: .; D: TRBD1; length: 15; V: TRBV11-2; CDR3: CASSLGGTGNYEQYF; DNA: TGTGCCAGCAGCTTAGGGGGGACAGGGAACTACGAGCAGTACTTC
J: TRBJ1-2; size: .; D: .; length: 16; V: TRBV6-1; CDR3: CASSANLGGRNYGYTF; DNA: TGTGCCAGCAGCGCCAACCTGGGGGGGCGAAACTATGGCTACACCTTC
J: TRBJ1-2; size: .; D: .; length: 14; V: TRBV20-1; CDR3: CSARDLEGWYGYTF; DNA: TGCAGTGCTAGAGATCTGGAGGGGTGGTATGGCTACACCTTC
J: TRBJ2-7; size: .; D: .; length: 13; V: TRBV19; CDR3: CASSMSGTYEQYF; DNA: TGTGCCAGTAGTATGTCCGGGACCTACGAGCAGTACTTC
J: TRBJ2-7; size: .; D: .; length: 13; V: TRBV11-2; CDR3: CASSLGQLYEQYF; DNA: TGTGCCAGCAGCTTAGGTCAGCTATACGAGCAGTACTTC
J: TRBJ1-1; size: .; D: .; length: 13; V: TRBV5-1; CDR3: CASRGELNTEAFF; DNA: TGCGCCAGCCGGGGAGAGCTAAACACTGAAGCTTTCTTT
J: TRBJ1-5; size: once; D: .; length: 17; V: TRBV5-4; CDR3: CASSLQGAGWGNQPQHF; DNA: TGTGCCAGCAGCTTGCAAGGGGCAGGATGGGGCAATCAGCCCCAGCATTTT
J: TRBJ2-7; size: .; D: .; length: 14; V: TRBV28; CDR3: CASSLRLAAYEQYF; DNA: TGTGCCAGCAGTTTGCGGTTAGCCGCCTACGAGCAGTACTTC
J: TRBJ1-2; size: few; D: TRBD1; length: 16; V: TRBV6-2/TRBV6-3; CDR3: CASSYRATGDSYGYTF; DNA: TGTGCCAGCAGTTACCGGGCGACAGGGGACAGCTATGGCTACACCTTC
J: TRBJ2-2; size: .; D: TRBD1; length: 15; V: TRBV19; CDR3: CATDLGQGNAGELFF; DNA: TGTGCCACCGACCTGGGACAGGGGAATGCCGGGGAGCTGTTTTTT
J: TRBJ1-3; size: .; D: .; length: 16; V: TRBV5-1; CDR3: CASSPQRVTTGNTIYF; DNA: TGCGCCAGCAGCCCCCAACGGGTCACCACTGGAAACACCATATATTTT
J: TRBJ1-2; size: .; D: TRBD1; length: 15; V: TRBV14; CDR3: CASSQDRGDRGPYTF; DNA: TGTGCCAGCAGCCAAGATCGGGGGGACAGGGGACCATACACCTTC
J: TRBJ1-1; size: .; D: .; length: 13; V: TRBV14; CDR3: CASSRSKNTEAFF; DNA: TGTGCCAGCAGTCGGAGTAAGAACACTGAAGCTTTCTTT
J: TRBJ2-7; size: few; D: TRBD2; length: 14; V: TRBV12-3/TRBV12-4; CDR3: CASSRGGSAYEQYF; DNA: TGTGCCAGCAGTAGAGGCGGGAGTGCCTACGAGCAGTACTTC
J: TRBJ1-1; size: .; D: .; length: 14; V: TRBV3-1; CDR3: CASSRGLPNTEAFF; DNA: TGTGCCAGCAGCCGGGGCCTACCCAACACTGAAGCTTTCTTT
J: TRBJ1-1; size: few; D: .; length: 13; V: TRBV30; CDR3: CAWSGAGNTEAFF; DNA: TGTGCCTGGAGTGGTGCGGGAAACACTGAAGCTTTCTTT
J: TRBJ2-7; size: .; D: TRBD2; length: 14; V: TRBV20-1; CDR3: CSARRLAGDGEQYF; DNA: TGCAGTGCTAGACGACTAGCGGGAGATGGTGAGCAGTACTTC
J: TRBJ1-1; size: .; D: .; length: 15; V: TRBV18; CDR3: CASSPSQALNTEAFF; DNA: TGTGCCAGCTCACCATCCCAGGCCCTGAACACTGAAGCTTTCTTT
J: TRBJ2-1; size: .; D: TRBD2; length: 15; V: TRBV4-1; CDR3: CASSQVASGYDEQFF; DNA: TGCGCCAGCAGCCAAGTGGCTAGCGGTTATGATGAGCAGTTCTTC
J: TRBJ1-5; size: .; D: .; length: 13; V: TRBV18; CDR3: CASSPGVNQPQHF; DNA: TGTGCCAGCTCACCAGGGGTAAATCAGCCCCAGCATTTT
J: TRBJ2-7; size: .; D: .; length: 15; V: TRBV5-1; CDR3: CASSLDWGPSYEQYF; DNA: TGCGCCAGCAGCTTGGATTGGGGACCCTCCTACGAGCAGTACTTC
J: TRBJ2-7; size: .; D: .; length: 11; V: TRBV30; CDR3: CAWTDSSEQYF; DNA: TGTGCCTGGACCGACTCCTCCGAGCAGTACTTC
J: TRBJ2-1; size: .; D: .; length: 15; V: TRBV28; CDR3: CASSLKPSSYNEQFF; DNA: TGTGCCAGCAGTTTAAAGCCGAGCTCCTACAATGAGCAGTTCTTC
J: TRBJ2-7; size: once; D: .; length: 11; V: TRBV18; CDR3: CASSPNYEQYF; DNA: TGTGCCAGCTCACCCAACTACGAGCAGTACTTC
J: TRBJ2-7; size: few; D: .; length: 16; V: TRBV19; CDR3: CASSLDGLRSSYEQYF; DNA: TGTGCCAGTAGCCTCGATGGACTGAGGAGCTCCTACGAGCAGTACTTC
J: TRBJ1-1; size: .; D: TRBD1; length: 14; V: TRBV19; CDR3: CASRDDRANTEAFF; DNA: TGTGCCAGTAGAGACGACAGGGCTAACACTGAAGCTTTCTTT
J: TRBJ1-1; size: .; D: .; length: 11; V: TRBV20-1; CDR3: CSAGGADAAFF; DNA: TGCAGTGCTGGGGGAGCAGACGCCGCTTTCTTT